The 30 T cell receptor beta chains listed next were all sequenced from one sample in a study of blood T cell repertoires in COVID-19. Produced via immunoSEQ multiplex PCR; TCRdb's table is partial and in-frame only. The table has more than 300,000 clones, 80% to 85% seen once. The sample consisted of PBMCs or T cells enriched from blood (not recorded which). The source is a woman aged 50 to 60 who had recovered from COVID-19.

In its sample, this clone was seen a few times. The V call is TRBV19, the J call TRBJ1-2, with D maybe TRBD1 (6 bases). Germline CDR1 and CDR2: LNHDA and SQIVND (reference sequence). CDR3 length equals 18 residues. Trimming pared 3 bases from V and 4 bases from J, leaving 24 bases between. The CDR3 spells CASSMAGVGDTGPYGYTF. In DNA, the CDR3 is TGTGCCAGTAGTATGGCTGGAGTCGGGGACACCGGGCCCTATGGCTACACCTTC.

In its sample, this clone was seen many times. The chain joins TRBV5-4 to TRBJ2-2, with TRBD2 identical over 7 bases. V was clipped by 4 bases and J by 5 bases; unmatched bases: 5. Germline values: CDR1 SGHNT, CDR2 YYREEE (reference sequence). This CDR3 is 14 amino acids long. The CDR3 here is CASSPGRDTGELFF. The DNA for the CDR3 is TGTGCCAGCAGCCCAGGGAGGGATACCGGGGAGCTGTTTTTT.

The V gene is TRBV7-9, the J gene TRBJ2-7, with 10 bases identical to TRBD2. This CDR3 contains 15 residues. Per germline, CDR1 SEHNR and CDR2 FQNEAQ (reference sequence). V dropped 2 bases and J dropped 9; count of bases not matched to a gene: 10. CDR3 DNA: TGTGCCAGCAGCTTAATCGTTCTAGCGGGAGAAGTGCAGTACTTC. It translates to CASSLIVLAGEVQYF. Based on the CDR3 plus reference TRBV7-9 and TRBJ2-7, the full variable domain is DTGVSQNPRHKITKRGQNVTFRCDPISEHNRLYWYRQTLGQGPEFLTYFQNEAQLEKSRLLSDRFSAERPKGSFSTLEIQRTEQGDSAMYLCASSLIVLAGEVQYFGPGTRLTVT.

The DNA of the CDR3 is TGTGCCAGCAGTTTTGACTTCTACGAGCAGTACTTC. Its protein is CASSFDFYEQYF. This chain joins TRBV12-3 or TRBV12-4 and TRBJ2-7, with D hard to call. V gave up 3 bases and J gave up 3 bases, with 6 bases separating them. The CDR3 loop spans 12 amino acids.

The chain recombines TRBV11-2 with TRBJ1-2; 11 positions agree with TRBD1. Trimming at V came to 4 bases and at J to 4 bases, leaving 5 bases not matched to a gene. Germline-derived CDR1 and CDR2 are SGHAT and FQNNGV. The length of the CDR3 is 15 residues. The chain's CDR3 is CASSSRDRGIYGYTF. CDR3 sequence (DNA): TGTGCCAGCAGCTCCCGGGACAGGGGGATCTATGGCTACACCTTC.

The V call is TRBV5-1, the J call TRBJ2-1, with TRBD2 matching 11 bases. Per the germline V gene, CDR1 is SGHRS and CDR2 is YFSETQ. V trimming: 0 bases; J trimming: 5 bases; junction bases outside the gene matches: 1. The CDR3 totals 15 residues. CDR3 region: CASSLEGLADNEQFF. CDR3 DNA: TGCGCCAGCAGCTTGGAGGGACTAGCGGACAATGAGCAGTTCTTC.

The V and J genes are TRBV3-1 (or the pseudogene TRBV3-2) and TRBJ2-7; TRBD1 matches 9 bases. The germline CDR1 and CDR2 sequences are LGHDT and YNNKEL (reference sequence). V lost 0 bases and J lost 1; bases outside the gene matches: 4. The CDR3 is 16 residues long. CDR3 sequence reads: CASSQENRGPSYEQYF. For the CDR3, the DNA is TGTGCCAGCAGCCAAGAGAACAGGGGGCCTTCCTACGAGCAGTACTTC.

The rearrangement joins TRBV29-1 to TRBJ2-5; D is perhaps TRBD1 (6 bases). The CDR3 loop spans 13 amino acids. Trimming cost V 3 bases and J 5 bases, with 13 bases left between them. CDR1 and CDR2 from the germline V gene are SQVTM and ANQGSEA. The DNA for the CDR3 is TGCAGCGTTGATCTCAGGGGTGGGGAGACCCAGTACTTC. It translates to CSVDLRGGETQYF.

In this sample, this clone turned up a few times. The chain employs TRBV19 and TRBJ1-1; 7 bases are shared with TRBD1. The germline V gene encodes CDR1 LNHDA and CDR2 SQIVND (reference sequence). The CDR3 extends over 13 amino acids. After removal of 5 bases from V and 4 bases from J, the junction contained 4 bases not matched to a gene. The CDR3 protein is CASSLGQSTEAFF. The DNA of the CDR3 is TGTGCCAGTAGTCTGGGACAGTCCACTGAAGCTTTCTTT.

The chain is built from TRBV30 and TRBJ1-5, with D possibly TRBD1 on 6 matching bases. V shed 4 bases and J shed 6 bases, with 13 bases lying between them. Germline CDR1 is GTSNPN and CDR2 is SVGIG (reference sequence). The CDR3 totals 13 residues. The DNA for the CDR3 is TGTGCCTGGACAGGGGCCGAGGGTCAGCCCCAGCATTTT. It translates to CAWTGAEGQPQHF.

This chain uses TRBV19 with TRBJ1-1; 7 positions agree with TRBD1. J gave up 1 base and V 4 bases, and 9 bases lay outside the gene matches. Germline CDR1 is LNHDA and CDR2 is SQIVND (reference sequence). The CDR3 sequence is 16 residues long. The CDR3 region is CASSTLRQGRNTEAFF. DNA of the CDR3: TGTGCCAGTAGTACCCTCCGACAGGGTAGGAACACTGAAGCTTTCTTT.

The V and J genes are TRBV28 and TRBJ1-1; D is unclear. This CDR3 is 15 amino acids long. Trimming pared 4 bases from V and 4 bases from J, leaving 16 bases between. Germline CDR1 is MDHEN and CDR2 is SYDVKM. CDR3 bases: TGTGCCAGCAGTTGGCTGGGAGGTTATAGCACTGAAGCTTTCTTT. Amino acids: CASSWLGGYSTEAFF. The full variable domain, with the rest looked up from reference TRBV28 and TRBJ1-1, is DVKVTQSSRYLVKRTGEKVFLECVQDMDHENMFWYRQDPGLGLRLIYFSYDVKMKEKGDIPEGYSVSREKKERFSLILESASTNQTSMYLCASSWLGGYSTEAFFGQGTRLTVV.

This chain uses TRBV30 with TRBJ1-4, with D possibly matching TRBD1 (5 bases). The CDR3 totals 15 residues. Trimming removed 4 bases from V and 2 bases from J, with 14 bases in between. Germline V gives CDR1 GTSNPN, CDR2 SVGIG (reference sequence). The CDR3 protein is CAWKVGLATNEKLFF. The CDR3 bases are TGTGCCTGGAAGGTGGGACTTGCCACTAATGAAAAACTGTTTTTT.

This chain links TRBV11-1 with TRBJ1-2, with D possibly TRBD1 on 6 matching bases. The V end lost 6 bases, the J end lost 7 bases, and 15 bases lay between the germline ends. CDR3 length: 13 amino acids. Germline CDR1 and CDR2: SGHAT and FQDESV (reference sequence). This chain's CDR3 is CASSPDSVGGYTF. CDR3 nucleotide sequence: TGTGCCAGCAGTCCGGACAGCGTAGGTGGCTACACCTTC.

V and J are TRBV7-2 and TRBJ2-1; D remains unclear. CDR3 size: 14 residues. The germline gives CDR1 SGHTA, CDR2 FQGNSA. V gave up 7 bases and J gave up 6 bases, with 16 bases separating them. In DNA form, the CDR3 reads TGTGCCAGCATCCAAGACTGGAACTCCAATGAGCAGTTCTTC. Protein: CASIQDWNSNEQFF.

In this sample, this clone turned up a few times. This chain uses TRBV7-9 with TRBJ1-1, with TRBD1 as a possible D gene (5 bases). The length of the CDR3 is 8 residues. Germline CDR1 is SEHNR and CDR2 is FQNEAQ (reference sequence). V dropped 4 bases and J dropped 14 bases, with 5 bases sitting between them. DNA for the CDR3: TGTGCCAGCAGCTCAGGGTTCTTT. Residues: CASSSGFF.

This rearrangement joins TRBV7-6 to TRBJ2-4; possibly TRBD2 for D (5 bases). Per germline, CDR1 SGHVS and CDR2 FNYEAQ. There are 14 residues in the CDR3. V shed 5 bases and J shed 9 bases, with 17 bases lying between them. CDR3 nucleotides: TGTGCCAGCAGCCCGACCAGCGCTCGGGGCATTCAGTACTTC. Protein: CASSPTSARGIQYF.

This chain uses TRBV19 with TRBJ1-1; D call uncertain. Trimming cost V 5 bases and J 4 bases, with 11 bases left between them. The CDR3 covers 13 residues. The germline gives CDR1 LNHDA, CDR2 SQIVND (reference sequence). Here the CDR3 DNA reads TGTGCCAGTAGTCGTGGGCGAGCCACTGAAGCTTTCTTT. Protein: CASSRGRATEAFF.

This chain connects TRBV5-8 to TRBJ2-1; possible D gene TRBD2, 5 bases. V lost 5 bases and J lost 10, with 16 bases in between. This CDR3 region has 13 residues. Per the germline V gene, CDR1 is SGHTS and CDR2 is YDEGEE. The CDR3 loop reads CASSHWSGIEQFF. Written as DNA, the CDR3 is TGTGCCAGCAGTCACTGGTCCGGGATAGAGCAGTTCTTC.

This chain connects TRBV9 to TRBJ2-1, with 8 nucleotides matching TRBD2. The CDR3 has 16 amino acids. CDR1 is SGDLS and CDR2 is YYNGEE in the germline V gene. V was clipped by 4 bases and J by 10 bases; unmatched bases: 16. CDR3 amino acids: CASSKTGLAASTEQFF. The CDR3 nucleotides are TGTGCCAGCAGCAAGACCGGACTAGCAGCATCTACCGAGCAGTTCTTC. The full variable domain, with the rest looked up from reference TRBV9 and TRBJ2-1, is DSGVTQTPKHLITATGQRVTLRCSPRSGDLSVYWYQQSLDQGLQFLIQYYNGEERAKGNILERFSAQQFPDLHSELNLSSLELGDSALYFCASSKTGLAASTEQFFGPGTRLTVL.

The V and J genes are TRBV19 and TRBJ1-6; 9 bases are a match to TRBD1. This CDR3 has 17 amino acids. The ends lost 5 bases at V and 1 base at J; junction bases unmatched: 6. Per the germline V gene, CDR1 is LNHDA and CDR2 is SQIVND (reference sequence). The CDR3 bases are TGTGCCAGTAGTCCGGGGACAGGGAAGTCCTATAATTCACCCCTCCACTTT. This encodes CASSPGTGKSYNSPLHF.

This clone was detected a few times. The chain joins TRBV3-1 (or the pseudogene TRBV3-2) to TRBJ1-1; 8 bases line up with TRBD1. Trimming removed 3 bases from V and 10 bases from J; junction bases left unmatched: 7. CDR1 is LGHDT, CDR2 YNNKEL, per germline (reference sequence). The CDR3 length is 13 residues. The CDR3 DNA reads TGTGCCAGCAGCCACGACAGGGGAGAGGCAGCTTTCTTT. Translation: CASSHDRGEAAFF.

The chain has TRBV5-1 and TRBJ1-1, with 9 positions matching TRBD1. The CDR3 has 14 residues. Losses at the gene ends were 3 bases for V and 5 bases for J; bases not matched to a gene: 5. The V gene's germline CDR1 is SGHRS and CDR2 YFSETQ. The CDR3 spells CASSYLQGATEAFF. CDR3 DNA sequence: TGCGCCAGCAGCTACCTACAGGGGGCTACTGAAGCTTTCTTT.

The genes are TRBV11-2 and TRBJ1-1; D is perhaps TRBD1 (5 bases). V lost 3 bases to trimming and J lost 1 base, with 9 bases between them. CDR3 length equals 14 residues. Germline V CDR1 and CDR2: SGHAT, FQNNGV. The CDR3 is CASSFVQGNTEAFF. The CDR3 DNA reads TGTGCCAGCAGCTTCGTCCAGGGGAACACTGAAGCTTTCTTT.

The genes are TRBV4-2 and TRBJ1-6; D not resolved. The germline V gene encodes CDR1 LGHNA and CDR2 YNFKEQ. Trimming shortened V by 0 bases and J by 5 bases, and 8 bases separated the two germline ends. This CDR3 comprises 15 residues. Here the CDR3 reads CASSQDWADNSPLHF. The CDR3 region has the DNA TGTGCCAGCAGCCAAGATTGGGCAGATAATTCACCCCTCCACTTT.

V usage is TRBV3-1 (or the pseudogene TRBV3-2) and J usage is TRBJ1-4, with D possibly TRBD1 on 5 matching bases. The V gene lost 3 bases and the J gene lost 3 bases, with 8 bases spanning the gap. The CDR3 consists of 14 residues. The V gene's germline CDR1 is LGHDT and CDR2 YNNKEL (reference sequence). Here the CDR3 DNA reads TGTGCCAGCAGCCAGCAGGGTTCTAATGAAAAACTGTTTTTT. Its translation is CASSQQGSNEKLFF.

This clone was seen only a few times. The rearrangement joins TRBV6-1 to TRBJ1-2, with no clear D. Germline CDR1 and CDR2: MNHNS and SASEGT. The V gene lost 1 base and the J gene lost 8 bases, with 8 bases spanning the gap. The CDR3 is 12 amino acids. The CDR3: CASSEVRRGYTF. The DNA for the CDR3 is TGTGCCAGCAGTGAAGTGCGGCGCGGCTACACCTTC.

In its sample, this clone was seen a few times. The rearrangement links TRBV11-2 to TRBJ1-2; 8 nucleotides line up with TRBD1. The V gene end was trimmed by 1 base and the J gene end by 8 bases; junction bases not matched to a gene: 9. From germline, CDR1 is SGHAT and CDR2 FQNNGV. The CDR3 covers 15 residues. The CDR3 loop reads CASSLGVRGLEGYTF. The CDR3 DNA reads TGTGCCAGCAGCTTAGGTGTCAGGGGGCTGGAAGGCTACACCTTC.

V gene TRBV6-5 combines with J gene TRBJ2-2; D unresolved. The ends were cut back, 7 bases at V and 4 bases at J, with 13 bases in the middle. The CDR3 extends over 14 amino acids. The V gene's germline CDR1 is MNHEY and CDR2 SVGAGI. The CDR3: CASTQFPVTGELFF. The CDR3 DNA is TGTGCCAGCACCCAGTTTCCAGTCACCGGGGAGCTGTTTTTT.

This clone was detected only a few times. The chain employs TRBV5-1 and TRBJ2-3; a weak D match, TRBD2 (5 bases). Trimming pared 4 bases from V and 0 bases from J, leaving 9 bases between. Per germline, CDR1 SGHRS and CDR2 YFSETQ. There are 14 residues in the CDR3. CDR3 sequence (DNA): TGCGCCAGCAGCACCTGGGAGAGCACAGATACGCAGTATTTT. It encodes CASSTWESTDTQYF.